This TCR beta chain comes out of a study of CD4 T cells in relation to SARS-CoV-2 and coronaviruses (dated by TCRdb to the early 2020s). Study-wide context: In the ViraFEST assay, PBMCs were cultured with antigen for around eleven days, after which TCR beta CDR3s were sequenced to identify antigen-specific clonal expansions. Patient-derived lymphoblastoid cell lines were used to map the HLA restriction of shared crossreactive spike epitopes. Memory CD4+ T cell crossreactivity between SARS-CoV-2 and common cold coronavirus spike proteins was assessed at the TCR clonotype level in the study. The negative reference condition was either a culture with an HIV-1 Nef peptide pool or a culture with no peptide. The Adaptive Biotechnologies TCR-sequencing kit was used to sequence samples from three pre-COVID donors and the naive versus memory experiments, whereas other data were Illumina-based. Expansion assays from other donors in the study were sequenced with a different, Illumina-based TCR-beta assay. Study-wide conclusions, independent of this receptor: Because the crossreactivity analysis focused on spike protein, crossreactivity against other viral proteins was not assessed. Small numbers of patients and of tested TCRs were a limitation of the study. In roughly 70% of donors, memory CD4+ clonotypes turned up that crossrecognized SARS-CoV-2 and at least one common cold coronavirus spike. Because no donor provided both pre-pandemic and post-infection samples, tracing the source of pre-existing responses was limited. Compared with monoreactive clones, crossreactive clones had significantly weaker SARS-CoV-2-driven expansion, a result consistent with antigenic imprinting.

As to this clone: Its antigen target is currently unknown. Per-base quality was not reported, and no clone a single base away is much larger than it.

CD4+ T cells from unexposed donors were collected before the COVID-19 pandemic (2011-2018). After approximately 11 days of culture, CD4+ T cells were isolated with the EasySep CD4+ T cell isolation kit. As cell number allowed, CD4+ T cells from unexposed donors were tested for reactivity to SARS-CoV-2 S and N and to four common cold coronavirus spike pools. Each well received approximately 2 million PBMCs, cultured in IMDM supplemented with about 5.4% human AB serum and roughly 10 IU/ml IL-2. Half of the culture medium was replaced with fresh IL-2-containing medium on days 3 and 7. In general, every peptide culture condition was set up in three replicate wells. Leukapheresis product for the unexposed donors was purchased commercially. PBMCs were isolated from leukapheresis product or whole blood by Ficoll-Paque PLUS gradient centrifugation. PBMCs were either used fresh in the expansion assay or cryopreserved at -140 degrees C. The QIAamp Micro DNA Kit was used to extract genomic DNA from the CD4+ T cells.

Receptor libraries were prepared by the immunoSEQ multiplex PCR assay. On the authors' methods: During preprocessing, nonproductive sequences were removed, along with CDR3s that did not begin with C, did not end with F or W, or were shorter than 7 amino acids. Antigen-specific clonotypes were called with the MANAFEST web app, based on expansion relative to reference and other culture wells. A clone was considered positive if the clone showed significant expansion compared with the reference culture in 2 of 3 replicate wells at an FDR below 0.05. A further requirement for positive clones was significant expansion compared with all other tandem wells, along with an odds ratio above 5. CDR3 homology was quantified as pairwise Levenshtein distance, calculated with the stringdist R package after three terminal residues were trimmed from each end. TCRdb holds this immuneACCESS table with in-frame rearrangements only. Some clones are missing; in checked studies, unresolved V genes explain under half, and the rest has no known cause. For V, J and clone size, that table is used; D and trimming come from the DNA. For this sample there are 18,000 or so clones; around 74% appear just once. The ten largest clones add up to approximately 28% of the sample.

This receptor was obtained from a human donor in good health. Specimen: CD4+ T cells from PBMCs, cultured in vitro.

The nucleotides read TGTGCCACCCGATCTTGGACTAGCGGGCGTTACGAGCAGTACTTC. Protein translation: CATRSWTSGRYEQYF. The chain uses TRBV19 and TRBJ2-7; TRBD2 agrees with 11 junctional bases. In the germline V gene (reference sequence), CDR1 corresponds to LNHDA and CDR2 to SQIVND. Ends trimmed: V by 10 bases, J by 4 bases; bases unmatched to a gene: 12. Including cysteine and phenylalanine, the CDR3 has 15 amino acids. The sequence is cut down to CDR3 DNA, 45 bases in frame from base 1.